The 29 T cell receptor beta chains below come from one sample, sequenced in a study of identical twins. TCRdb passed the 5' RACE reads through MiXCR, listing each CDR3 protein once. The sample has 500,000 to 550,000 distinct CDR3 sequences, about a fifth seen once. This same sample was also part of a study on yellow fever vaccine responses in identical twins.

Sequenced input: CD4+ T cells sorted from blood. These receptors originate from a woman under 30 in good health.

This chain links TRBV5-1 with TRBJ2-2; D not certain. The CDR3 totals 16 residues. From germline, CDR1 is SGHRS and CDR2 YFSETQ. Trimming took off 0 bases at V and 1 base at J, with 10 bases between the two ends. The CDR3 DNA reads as TGCGCCAGCAGCTTGGTACAGACTCAGAACACCGGGGAGCTGTTTTTT. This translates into CASSLVQTQNTGELFF.

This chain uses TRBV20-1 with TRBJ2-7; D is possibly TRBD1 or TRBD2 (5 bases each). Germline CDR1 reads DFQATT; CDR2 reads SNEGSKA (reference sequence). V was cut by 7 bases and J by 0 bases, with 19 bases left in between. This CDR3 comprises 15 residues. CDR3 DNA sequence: TGCAGTGTCTCACGTGTTACGGGGCCCTCCTACGAGCAGTACGTC. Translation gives CSVSRVTGPSYEQYV.

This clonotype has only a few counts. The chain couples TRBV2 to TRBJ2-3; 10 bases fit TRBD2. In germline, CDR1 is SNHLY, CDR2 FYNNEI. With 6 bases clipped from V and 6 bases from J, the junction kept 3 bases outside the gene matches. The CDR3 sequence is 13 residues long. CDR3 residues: CASRLAGYDTQYF. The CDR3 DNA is TGTGCCAGCAGACTAGCGGGATATGATACGCAGTATTTT.

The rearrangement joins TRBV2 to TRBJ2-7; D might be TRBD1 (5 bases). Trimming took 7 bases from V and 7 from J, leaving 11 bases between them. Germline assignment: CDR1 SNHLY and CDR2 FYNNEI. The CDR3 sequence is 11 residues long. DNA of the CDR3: TGTGCCAGCATGTGGGGCTCGGAGCAGTACTTC. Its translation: CASMWGSEQYF. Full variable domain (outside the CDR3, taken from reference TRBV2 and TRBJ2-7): EPEVTQTPSHQVTQMGQEVILRCVPISNHLYFYWYRQILGQKVEFLVSFYNNEISEKSEIFDDQFSVERPDGSNFTLKIRSTKLEDSAMYFCASMWGSEQYFGPGTRLTVT.

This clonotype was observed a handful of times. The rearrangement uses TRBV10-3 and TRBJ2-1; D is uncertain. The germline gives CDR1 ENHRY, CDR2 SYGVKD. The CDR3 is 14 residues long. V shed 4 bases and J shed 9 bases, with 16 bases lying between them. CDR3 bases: TGTGCCATCAGTGTGGGGTCGGGTGGTGTTGAGCAGTTCTTC. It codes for CAISVGSGGVEQFF.

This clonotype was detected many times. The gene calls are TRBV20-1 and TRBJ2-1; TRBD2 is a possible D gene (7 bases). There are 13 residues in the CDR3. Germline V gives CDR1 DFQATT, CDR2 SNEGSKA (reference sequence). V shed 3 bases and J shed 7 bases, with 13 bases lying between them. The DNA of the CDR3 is TGCAGTGCTAGGTCCGGGGGGCCGAATGAGCAGTTCTTC. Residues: CSARSGGPNEQFF.

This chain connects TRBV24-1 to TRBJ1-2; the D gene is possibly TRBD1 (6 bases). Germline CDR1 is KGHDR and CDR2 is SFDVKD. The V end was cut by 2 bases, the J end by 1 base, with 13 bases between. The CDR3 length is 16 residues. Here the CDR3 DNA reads TGTGCCACCAGTGATTCTCCCACAGGGCTTAACTATGGCTACACCTTC. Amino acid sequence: CATSDSPTGLNYGYTF.

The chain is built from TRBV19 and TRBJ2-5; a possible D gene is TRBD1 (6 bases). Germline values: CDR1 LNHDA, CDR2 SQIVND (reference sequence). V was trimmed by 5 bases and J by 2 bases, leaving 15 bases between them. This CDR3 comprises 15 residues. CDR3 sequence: CASSLSRTDQETQYF. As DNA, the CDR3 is TGTGCCAGTAGTCTGTCCCGGACAGATCAAGAGACCCAGTACTTC.

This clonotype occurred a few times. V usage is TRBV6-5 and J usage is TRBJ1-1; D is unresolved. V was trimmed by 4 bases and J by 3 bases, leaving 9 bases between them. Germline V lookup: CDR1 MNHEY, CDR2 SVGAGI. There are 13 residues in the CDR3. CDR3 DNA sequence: TGTGCCAGCAGTTCCCCCATGTACACTGAAGCTTTCTTT. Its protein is CASSSPMYTEAFF.

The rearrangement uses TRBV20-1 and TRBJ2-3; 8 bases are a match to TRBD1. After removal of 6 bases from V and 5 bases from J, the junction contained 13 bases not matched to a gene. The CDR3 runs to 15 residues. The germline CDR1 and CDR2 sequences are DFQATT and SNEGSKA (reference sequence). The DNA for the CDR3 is TGCAGTGCCGAGGACGCAAGGACAGGGAAAGATACGCAGTATTTT. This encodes CSAEDARTGKDTQYF.

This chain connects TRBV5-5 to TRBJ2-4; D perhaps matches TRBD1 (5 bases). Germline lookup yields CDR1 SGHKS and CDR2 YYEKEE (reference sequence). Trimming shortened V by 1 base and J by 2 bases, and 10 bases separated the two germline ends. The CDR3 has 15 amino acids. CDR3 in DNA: TGTGCCAGCAGCTTGTCGAAGGGGCCCAAAAACATTCAGTACTTC. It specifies CASSLSKGPKNIQYF.

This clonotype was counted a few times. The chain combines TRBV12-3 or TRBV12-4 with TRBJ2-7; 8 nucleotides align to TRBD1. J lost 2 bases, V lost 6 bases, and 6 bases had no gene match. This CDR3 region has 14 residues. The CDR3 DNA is TGTGCCAGCAGACTCGGACAGGGAGCCTACGAGCAGTACTTC. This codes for CASRLGQGAYEQYF.

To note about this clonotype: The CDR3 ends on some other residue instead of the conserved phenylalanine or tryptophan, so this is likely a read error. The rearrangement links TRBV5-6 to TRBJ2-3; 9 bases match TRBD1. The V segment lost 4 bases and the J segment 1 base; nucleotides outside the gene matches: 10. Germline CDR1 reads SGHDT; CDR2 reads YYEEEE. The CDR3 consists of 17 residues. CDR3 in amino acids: CASSRFQWTGGTDTQYY. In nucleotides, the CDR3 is TGTGCCAGCAGCCGTTTCCAGTGGACAGGGGGCACAGATACGCAGTATTAT.

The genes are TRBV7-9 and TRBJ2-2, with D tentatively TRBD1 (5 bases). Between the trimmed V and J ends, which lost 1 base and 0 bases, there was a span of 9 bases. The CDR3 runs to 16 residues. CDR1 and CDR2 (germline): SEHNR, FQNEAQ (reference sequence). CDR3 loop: CASSLGGRANTGELFF. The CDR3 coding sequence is TGTGCCAGCAGCTTAGGTGGCAGGGCGAACACCGGGGAGCTGTTTTTT. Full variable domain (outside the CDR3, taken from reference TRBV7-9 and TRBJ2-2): DTGVSQNPRHKITKRGQNVTFRCDPISEHNRLYWYRQTLGQGPEFLTYFQNEAQLEKSRLLSDRFSAERPKGSFSTLEIQRTEQGDSAMYLCASSLGGRANTGELFFGEGSRLTVL.

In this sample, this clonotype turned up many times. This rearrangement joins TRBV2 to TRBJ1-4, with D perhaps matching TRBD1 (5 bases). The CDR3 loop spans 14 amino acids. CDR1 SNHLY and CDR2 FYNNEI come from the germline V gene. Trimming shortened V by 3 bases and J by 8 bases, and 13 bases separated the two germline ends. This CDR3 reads CASSENRPGEKLFF. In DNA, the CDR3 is TGTGCCAGCAGTGAGAACAGGCCGGGCGAAAAACTGTTTTTT.

The CDR3 here is CASGTLLNSPLHF. The CDR3 nucleotides are TGCGCCAGCGGGACCCTATTAAATTCACCCCTCCACTTT. The V call is TRBV4-1, the J call TRBJ1-6; a possible D gene is TRBD1 (5 bases). The germline V gene has CDR1 MGHRA and CDR2 YSYEKL. CDR3 length: 13 residues. The V end lost 8 bases, the J end lost 7 bases, and 12 bases lay between the germline ends.

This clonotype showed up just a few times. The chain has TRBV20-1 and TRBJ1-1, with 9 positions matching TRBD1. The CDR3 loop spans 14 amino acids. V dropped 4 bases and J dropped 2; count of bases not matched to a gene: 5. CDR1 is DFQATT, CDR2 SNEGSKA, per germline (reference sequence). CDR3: CSATGQGLNTEAFF. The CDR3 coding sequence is TGCAGTGCTACAGGACAGGGGCTTAACACTGAAGCTTTCTTT.

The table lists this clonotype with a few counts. CDR3 in amino acids: CASSLEGQYGDTQYF. The CDR3 DNA reads TGTGCCAGCAGCTTAGAGGGACAGTACGGAGATACGCAGTATTTT. The chain combines TRBV7-9 with TRBJ2-3, with 7 bases lining up with TRBD1. The CDR3 contains 15 residues. In germline, CDR1 is SEHNR, CDR2 FQNEAQ (reference sequence). V was pared by 1 base and J by 5 bases, with 6 bases of the junction left unmatched.

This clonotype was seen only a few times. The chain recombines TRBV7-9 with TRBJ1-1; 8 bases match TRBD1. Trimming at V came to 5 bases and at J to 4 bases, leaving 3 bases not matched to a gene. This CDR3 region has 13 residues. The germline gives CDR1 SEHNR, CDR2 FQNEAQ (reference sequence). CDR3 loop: CASSKQGGTEAFF. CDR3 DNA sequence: TGTGCCAGCAGCAAACAGGGGGGCACTGAAGCTTTCTTT. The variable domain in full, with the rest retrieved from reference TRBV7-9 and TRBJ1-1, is DTGVSQNPRHKITKRGQNVTFRCDPISEHNRLYWYRQTLGQGPEFLTYFQNEAQLEKSRLLSDRFSAERPKGSFSTLEIQRTEQGDSAMYLCASSKQGGTEAFFGQGTRLTVV.

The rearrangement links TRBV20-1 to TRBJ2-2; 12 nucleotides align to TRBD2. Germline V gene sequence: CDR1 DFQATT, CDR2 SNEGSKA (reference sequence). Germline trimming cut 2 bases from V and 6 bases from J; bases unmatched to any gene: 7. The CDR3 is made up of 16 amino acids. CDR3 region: CSARRTSGMYAGELFF. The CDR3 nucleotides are TGCAGTGCTAGACGGACTAGCGGGATGTACGCCGGGGAGCTGTTTTTT.

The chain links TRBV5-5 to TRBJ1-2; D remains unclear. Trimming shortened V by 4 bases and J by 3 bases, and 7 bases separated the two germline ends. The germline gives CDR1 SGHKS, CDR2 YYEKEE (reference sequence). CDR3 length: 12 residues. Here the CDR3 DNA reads TGTGCCAGCAGCGGCCGTGACTATGGCTACACCTTC. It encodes CASSGRDYGYTF.

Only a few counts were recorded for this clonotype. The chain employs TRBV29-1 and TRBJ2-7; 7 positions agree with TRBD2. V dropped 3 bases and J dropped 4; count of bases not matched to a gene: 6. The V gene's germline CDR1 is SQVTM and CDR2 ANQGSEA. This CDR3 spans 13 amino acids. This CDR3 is CSVEPGGGYEQYF. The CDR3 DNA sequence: TGCAGCGTTGAGCCTGGGGGGGGTTACGAGCAGTACTTC.

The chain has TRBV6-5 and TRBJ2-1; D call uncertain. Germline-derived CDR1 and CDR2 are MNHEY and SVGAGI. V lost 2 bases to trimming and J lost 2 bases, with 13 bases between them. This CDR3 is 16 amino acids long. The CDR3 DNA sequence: TGTGCCAGCAGTTACATGGTCGCGTACCCCTACAATGAGCAGTTCTTC. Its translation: CASSYMVAYPYNEQFF.

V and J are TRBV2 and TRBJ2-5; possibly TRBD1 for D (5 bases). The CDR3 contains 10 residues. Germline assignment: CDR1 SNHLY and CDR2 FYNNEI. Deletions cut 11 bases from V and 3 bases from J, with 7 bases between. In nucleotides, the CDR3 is TGTGCCCAAGGGGAAGAGACCCAGTACTTC. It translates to CAQGEETQYF.

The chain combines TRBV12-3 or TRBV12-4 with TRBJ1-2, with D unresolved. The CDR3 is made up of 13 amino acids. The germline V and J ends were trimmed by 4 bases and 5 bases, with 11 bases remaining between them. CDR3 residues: CASSSGRKYGYTF. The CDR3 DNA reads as TGTGCCAGCAGTTCCGGACGGAAATATGGCTACACCTTC.

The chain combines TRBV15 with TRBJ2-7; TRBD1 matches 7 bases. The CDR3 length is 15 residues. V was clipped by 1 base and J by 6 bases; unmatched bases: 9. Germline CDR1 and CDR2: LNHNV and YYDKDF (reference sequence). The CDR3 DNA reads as TGTGCCACCAGCAGAGGACAGGGCCGGACCAGCGAGCAGTACGTC. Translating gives CATSRGQGRTSEQYV.

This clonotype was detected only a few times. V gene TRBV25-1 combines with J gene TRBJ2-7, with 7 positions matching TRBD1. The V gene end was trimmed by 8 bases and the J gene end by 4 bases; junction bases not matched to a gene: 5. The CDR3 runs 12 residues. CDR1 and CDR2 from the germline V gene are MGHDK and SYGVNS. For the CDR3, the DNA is TGTGCCAGCCGATCGACAGGGTACGAGCAGTACTTC. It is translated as CASRSTGYEQYF.

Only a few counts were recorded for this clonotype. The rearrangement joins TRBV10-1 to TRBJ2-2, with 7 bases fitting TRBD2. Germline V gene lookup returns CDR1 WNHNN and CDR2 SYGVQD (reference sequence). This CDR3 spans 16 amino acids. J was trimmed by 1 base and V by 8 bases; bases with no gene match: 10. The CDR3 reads CASYKGGPGNTGELFF. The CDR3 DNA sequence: TGCGCCAGCTACAAGGGAGGGCCAGGGAACACCGGGGAGCTGTTTTTT.

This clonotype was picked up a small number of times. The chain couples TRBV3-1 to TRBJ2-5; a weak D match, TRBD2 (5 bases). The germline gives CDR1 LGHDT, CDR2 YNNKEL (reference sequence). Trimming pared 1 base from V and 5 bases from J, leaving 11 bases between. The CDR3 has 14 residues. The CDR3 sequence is CASSQGTFTETQYF. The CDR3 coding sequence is TGTGCCAGCAGCCAAGGGACTTTTACGGAGACCCAGTACTTC.